Below, 18 T cell receptor beta chains from the same sample are listed, as sequenced in a study of cytomegalovirus exposure and HLA in healthy donors. Sequencing used immunoSEQ multiplex PCR; TCRdb keeps in-frame clones, though not all of them. Here the sample spans over 110,000 clones, about 88% being singletons. Input material: PBMCs. These receptors came from a man between 18 and 29 years old in good health and CMV-seropositive.

V is TRBV7-3 and J is TRBJ2-1; D is perhaps TRBD2 (5 bases). V lost 0 bases and J 3 bases, leaving 9 bases between the germline ends. CDR1 is SGHTA and CDR2 is FQGTGA in the germline V gene. The CDR3 is 15 residues long. The CDR3 reads CASSLTQRHYNEQFF. For the CDR3, the DNA is TGTGCCAGCAGCTTAACCCAGCGGCACTACAATGAGCAGTTCTTC.

V gene TRBV2 combines with J gene TRBJ1-5, with a weak D call TRBD1 (6 bases). Trimming left V 6 bases short and J 9 bases short, with 15 bases between. The CDR3 is made up of 13 amino acids. Germline V gene sequence: CDR1 SNHLY, CDR2 FYNNEI. The CDR3 loop is CASRNREGWPQHF. The DNA of the CDR3 is TGTGCCAGCAGGAACAGGGAGGGGTGGCCCCAGCATTTT.

The chain recombines TRBV27 with TRBJ2-1, with 11 bases identical to TRBD2. Germline V gives CDR1 MNHEY, CDR2 SMNVEV (reference sequence). J was trimmed by 9 bases and V by 3 bases; bases with no gene match: 1. The CDR3 length is 13 residues. The CDR3 DNA sequence: TGTGCCAGCAGTTTCGGACTAGCGGGTGAGCAGTTCTTC. Translating gives CASSFGLAGEQFF.

V gene TRBV29-1 combines with J gene TRBJ2-1, with 7 positions matching TRBD2. Germline loops: CDR1 SQVTM, CDR2 ANQGSEA. The CDR3 totals 14 residues. With V trimmed by 6 bases and J by 4 bases, 9 bases remained unmatched. The CDR3 spells CSVAGEAAYNEQFF. The CDR3 DNA reads as TGCAGCGTGGCGGGGGAGGCGGCTTACAATGAGCAGTTCTTC.

V usage is TRBV27 and J usage is TRBJ2-7; D gene ambiguous. V shed 3 bases and J shed 0 bases, with 6 bases lying between them. CDR1 MNHEY and CDR2 SMNVEV come from the germline V gene (reference sequence). CDR3 length: 13 residues. This CDR3 is CASSLTHSYEQYF. In DNA, the CDR3 is TGTGCCAGCAGTTTGACTCACTCCTACGAGCAGTACTTC.

As DNA, the CDR3 is TGCGCCAGCAGCTTGGCAGGGGGTCTTTTCTACGAGCAGTACTTC. It is translated as CASSLAGGLFYEQYF. This chain joins TRBV5-1 and TRBJ2-7; TRBD1 aligns across 7 bases. The junction had 6 bases not matched to a gene; V was cut back by 0 bases and J by 3 bases. Germline CDR1 and CDR2: SGHRS and YFSETQ. CDR3 size: 15 residues. Full variable domain (outside the CDR3, taken from reference TRBV5-1 and TRBJ2-7): KAGVTQTPRYLIKTRGQQVTLSCSPISGHRSVSWYQQTPGQGLQFLFEYFSETQRNKGNFPGRFSGRQFSNSRSEMNVSTLELGDSALYLCASSLAGGLFYEQYFGPGTRLTVT.

The chain joins TRBV29-1 to TRBJ1-1; D possibly corresponds to TRBD1 (5 bases). The CDR3 has 13 residues. CDR1 is SQVTM and CDR2 is ANQGSEA in the germline V gene. With 5 bases removed from V and 1 base from J, the gap between germline ends came to 11 bases. The CDR3 DNA reads as TGCAGCGTTCACGTCGGGGGGAACACTGAAGCTTTCTTT. Protein sequence: CSVHVGGNTEAFF.

The V gene is TRBV23-1, the J gene TRBJ2-1, with 7 bases that match TRBD2. TRBV23-1 belongs to the ORF category, with a function that is uncertain. V was clipped by 8 bases and J by 8 bases; unmatched bases: 15. The CDR3 is made up of 15 amino acids. The CDR3 DNA is TGCGCCAGCGCCGATCCTACTGCGGGAGTACATGAGCAGTTCTTC. This gives the protein CASADPTAGVHEQFF.

J is TRBJ2-3 and V is TRBV7-2; a weak D match, TRBD1 (5 bases). The germline V gene encodes CDR1 SGHTA and CDR2 FQGNSA. The V gene lost 1 base and the J gene lost 4 bases, with 9 bases spanning the gap. The CDR3 is made up of 14 amino acids. The CDR3 nucleotides read TGTGCCAGCAGCTTAGGCAGGGCGTCAGATACGCAGTATTTT. This gives the protein CASSLGRASDTQYF.

The sample holds a few counts of this clone. The genes are TRBV4-2 and TRBJ1-1; 7 bases agree with TRBD1. Losses at the gene ends were 4 bases for V and 1 base for J; bases not matched to a gene: 9. The CDR3 loop spans 16 amino acids. Germline loops: CDR1 LGHNA, CDR2 YNFKEQ. CDR3 DNA: TGTGCCAGCAGCCGCTACTCAGGACAGGAGAACACTGAAGCTTTCTTT. Translated: CASSRYSGQENTEAFF.

The chain links TRBV23-1 to TRBJ1-5, with D tentatively TRBD1 (5 bases). TRBV23-1 is identified as an open reading frame with a role that is uncertain. This CDR3 has 16 residues. Trimming pared 4 bases from V and 2 bases from J, leaving 15 bases between. The CDR3 protein is CASSLPPQGGNQPQHF. Here the CDR3 DNA reads TGCGCCAGCAGTCTCCCCCCCCAGGGCGGCAATCAGCCCCAGCATTTT.

The chain joins TRBV30 to TRBJ2-2, with unresolved D. V was clipped by 4 bases and J by 7 bases, with 13 bases between them. CDR1 is GTSNPN, CDR2 SVGIG, per germline (reference sequence). The CDR3 runs to 13 residues. The CDR3 DNA follows: TGTGCCTGGAAACGCAGGTTGAACGGGGAGCTGTTTTTT. Its protein is CAWKRRLNGELFF.

In DNA, the CDR3 is TGCGCCAGCAGCTTGTTGGGACTAAGCACAGATACGCAGTATTTT. Translated, it gives CASSLLGLSTDTQYF. The chain combines TRBV5-1 with TRBJ2-3, with 7 bases that match TRBD2. The V gene end was trimmed by 1 base and the J gene end by 0 bases; junction bases not matched to a gene: 2. The CDR3 consists of 15 residues. CDR1 and CDR2 from the germline V gene are SGHRS and YFSETQ.

V usage is TRBV6-5 and J usage is TRBJ1-1; D call uncertain. V was shortened by 4 bases and J by 1 base, with 7 bases between the two germline ends. The CDR3 loop spans 13 amino acids. From germline, CDR1 is MNHEY and CDR2 SVGAGI. CDR3 bases: TGTGCCAGCAGTTTCACGGGGAACACTGAAGCTTTCTTT. Translating it yields CASSFTGNTEAFF.

This chain connects TRBV9 to TRBJ1-1, with TRBD1 matching over 7 bases. Germline CDR1 is SGDLS and CDR2 is YYNGEE. This CDR3 spans 11 amino acids. The junction had 1 base not matched to a gene; V was cut back by 4 bases and J by 7 bases. CDR3 sequence (DNA): TGTGCCAGCAGCCAGGGGGGTGAAGCTTTCTTT. It encodes CASSQGGEAFF.

This sequence joins TRBV4-1 and TRBJ1-2; 8 bases are a match to TRBD1. The J segment lost 2 bases and the V segment lost 0 bases, leaving 2 bases of the junction unmatched. Germline loops: CDR1 MGHRA, CDR2 YSYEKL. The CDR3 totals 15 residues. The chain's CDR3 is CASSQETGGNYGYTF. Here the CDR3 DNA reads TGCGCCAGCAGCCAAGAAACAGGGGGGAACTATGGCTACACCTTC.

The chain combines TRBV29-1 with TRBJ2-3, with D possibly being TRBD2 (5 bases). The V end lost 2 bases, the J end lost 1 base, and 7 bases lay between the germline ends. Per the germline V gene, CDR1 is SQVTM and CDR2 is ANQGSEA. The CDR3 covers 13 residues. This CDR3 is CSVERAGTDTQYF. For the CDR3, the DNA is TGCAGCGTTGAAAGAGCGGGCACAGATACGCAGTATTTT.

This sequence joins TRBV4-2 and TRBJ1-5; D is unclear. Germline V gene sequence: CDR1 LGHNA, CDR2 YNFKEQ. V was clipped by 0 bases and J by 5 bases, with 14 bases between them. CDR3 length: 16 amino acids. CDR3: CASSQDWGVSDQPQHF. The CDR3 DNA reads TGTGCCAGCAGCCAAGATTGGGGAGTCAGCGATCAGCCCCAGCATTTT.